This TCR beta chain was sequenced in a study of T cell responses to AZD1222 COVID-19 vaccine. CDR3 length: 13 amino acids. Trimming shortened V by 3 bases and J by 4 bases, and 9 bases separated the two germline ends. Germline assignment: CDR1 DFQATT and CDR2 SNEGSKA (reference sequence). The protocol was immunoSEQ multiplex PCR, while the TCRdb copy is restricted to in-frame clones and leaves out a portion. The sample has approximately 150,000 clones; just over 90% are singletons. Study outcomes and limitations: Donors skewed white British and female; clonal diversity was possibly underestimated. Sampling captured repertoires only after the peak T cell response. Seropositivity was recorded at baseline in only six AZD1222 recipients.

In this sample, this clone turned up once. Its antigen is undetermined. The V and J genes are TRBV20-1 and TRBJ1-4; D unresolved. The TCR comes from an adult in good health. Source: peripheral blood, taken on day 0 of MenACWY control vaccination. CDR3 sequence reads: CSASGQINEKLFF. In DNA form, the CDR3 reads TGCAGTGCTAGTGGCCAGATTAATGAAAAACTGTTTTTT.